The rows below give T cell receptor beta chains drawn from one sample of a study of T cells in localized non-small cell lung cancer. The repertoire was sequenced with immunoSEQ multiplex PCR; TCRdb's copy has only in-frame clones and lacks some. The table records 350 to 450 clones, about 26% of them present only once. The sample here was lung tumor tissue, taken before any cancer treatment. The receptors originated from a man aged 35 to 69 with stage III squamous cell lung carcinoma. Each CDR3 is given with its conserved first and last residue. The D gene is left open where the match is weak. The size entry is marked missing in some rows and otherwise reads once, few, many or a size class.

j_call	cdr3_length	clone_size	v_call	d_call	cdr3_nt	cdr3_aa
TRBJ1-2	15	-	TRBV28	-	TGTGCCAGCAGTTTTGGGGCCGGGAAGAAGCGGGGCTACACCTTC	CASSFGAGKKRGYTF
TRBJ1-1	14	few	TRBV11-3	-	TGTGCCAGCAGCTTGCCTTTGTTGAACACTGAAGCTTTCTTT	CASSLPLLNTEAFF
TRBJ1-6	14	few	TRBV30	-	TGTGCCTGGAGGGGGACAAGCGGTAGGTCACCCCTCCACTTT	CAWRGTSGRSPLHF
TRBJ2-1	12	-	TRBV6-8	-	TGTGCCAGCACCAGACAGAGCAATGAGCAGTTCTTC	CASTRQSNEQFF
TRBJ1-2	13	-	TRBV19	-	TGTGCCAGTAGTATAAGTCGGAACTATGGCTACACCTTC	CASSISRNYGYTF
TRBJ2-1	15	-	TRBV16	-	TGTGCCAGCAGCCAATCGGTGGTCGGGGGCAATGAGCAGTTCTTC	CASSQSVVGGNEQFF
TRBJ2-2	17	few	TRBV6-8	-	TGTGCCAGCAGTTACGCTACAGGGCGCCGAAACACCGGGGAGCTGTTTTTT	CASSYATGRRNTGELFF
TRBJ2-2	15	large	TRBV11-3	-	TGTGCCAGCAGAATCGACGTGGGATACACCGGGGAGCTGTTTTTT	CASRIDVGYTGELFF
TRBJ1-6	14	-	TRBV6-8	-	TGTGCCAGCAGTGCCCGGGCCCAAAATTCACCCCTCCACTTT	CASSARAQNSPLHF
TRBJ1-3	15	few	TRBV11-3	-	TGTGCCAGCAGAAAGGACAGAGGAGCTGGAAACACCATATATTTT	CASRKDRGAGNTIYF
TRBJ1-2	13	few	TRBV29-1	-	TGCAGCGTTGAAATAGGGTCCCTCTATGGCTACACCTTC	CSVEIGSLYGYTF
TRBJ2-3	13	-	TRBV29-1	TRBD1	TGCAGCGCCGACAGGGTCAGGGCAGATACGCAGTATTTT	CSADRVRADTQYF
TRBJ1-5	12	-	TRBV14	-	TGTGCCAGCAGCCAAGATCAGGGGTCCCAGCATTTT	CASSQDQGSQHF
TRBJ2-5	16	once	TRBV5-1	TRBD1	TGCGCCAGCAGCTCGCCCCCGACAGGGCCCCAAGAGACCCAGTACTTC	CASSSPPTGPQETQYF
TRBJ2-3	18	few	TRBV15	TRBD2	TGTGCCAGCAGCCCAGCCGGGCCCCTAGCGGGGATCACAGATACGCAGTATTTT	CASSPAGPLAGITDTQYF
TRBJ2-5	13	-	TRBV28	-	TGTGCCAGCAGTTCAGCGGCACAAGAGACCCAGTACTTC	CASSSAAQETQYF
TRBJ2-5	15	few	TRBV11-3	-	TGTGCCAGCAGCTTAGGTCCAGGGGGGAAAGAGACCCAGTACTTC	CASSLGPGGKETQYF
TRBJ1-1	14	-	TRBV25-1	TRBD1	TGTGCCAGCAGTACACAGGGGAGGGGCACTGAAGCTTTCTTT	CASSTQGRGTEAFF
TRBJ2-5	16	medium-sized	TRBV6-8	TRBD2	TGTGCCAGCAGTAAAGGGACTAGCGGGGGACAAGAGACCCAGTACTTC	CASSKGTSGGQETQYF
TRBJ2-2	15	-	TRBV11-3	TRBD1	TGTGCCAGCAGCCCGGACAGGGAAGGGGCCGGGGAGCTGTTTTTT	CASSPDREGAGELFF
TRBJ2-2	14	few	TRBV28	TRBD2	TGTGCCAGCAGTTTCCGGACTAGCACCGGGGAGCTGTTTTTT	CASSFRTSTGELFF
TRBJ2-7	12	-	TRBV6-8	-	TGTGCCAGCAGCCATCAAAGCTACGAGCAGTACTTC	CASSHQSYEQYF
TRBJ1-1	12	-	TRBV30	-	TGTGCCTGCGCCCAGAAGAACACTGAAGCTTTCTTT	CACAQKNTEAFF
TRBJ1-1	13	few	TRBV28	-	TGTGCCAGCAGTTTAGATTCCAGGACTGAAGCTTTCTTT	CASSLDSRTEAFF
TRBJ2-3	17	-	TRBV30	TRBD2	TGTGCCTGGAGTGTAACGGGACTAGCGGGGTCCACAGATACGCAGTATTTT	CAWSVTGLAGSTDTQYF
TRBJ2-3	16	-	TRBV19	TRBD2	TGTGCCAGTAGCAGAACTAGCGGGGGGTCCACAGATACGCAGTATTTT	CASSRTSGGSTDTQYF
TRBJ1-4	14	few	TRBV15	-	TGTGCCACCAGCAGAGAAGGAGTTTGGGACGGAGAGTTTTTT	CATSREGVWDGEFF
TRBJ2-6	15	-	TRBV14	TRBD2	TGTGCCAGCAGCCGGGGGGGGACTGGGGCCAACGTCCTGACTTTC	CASSRGGTGANVLTF
TRBJ1-1	15	-	TRBV6-8	-	TGTGCCAGCAGTTACTCCCTTCTTATGAACACTGAAGCTTTCTTT	CASSYSLLMNTEAFF
TRBJ1-2	15	-	TRBV9	-	TGTGCCAGCACCCATGAGGGCGCCCTCCACTATGGCTACACCTTC	CASTHEGALHYGYTF
TRBJ2-1	14	-	TRBV18	-	TGTGCCAGCTCTGCGGGCCCCTCCTACAATGAGCAGTTCTTC	CASSAGPSYNEQFF
TRBJ2-2	13	-	TRBV19	-	TGTGCCAGTAGTGACAGTTTCTCCGGGGAGCTGTTTTTT	CASSDSFSGELFF